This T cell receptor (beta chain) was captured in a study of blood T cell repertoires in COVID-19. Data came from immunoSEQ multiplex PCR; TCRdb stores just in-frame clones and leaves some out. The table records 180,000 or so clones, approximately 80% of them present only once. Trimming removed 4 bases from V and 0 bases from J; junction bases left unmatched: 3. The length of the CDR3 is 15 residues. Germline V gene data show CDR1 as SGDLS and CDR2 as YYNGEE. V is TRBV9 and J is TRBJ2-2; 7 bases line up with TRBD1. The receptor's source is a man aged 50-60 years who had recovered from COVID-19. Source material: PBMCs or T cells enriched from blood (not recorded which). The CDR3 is CASSPGQANTGELFF. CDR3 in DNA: TGTGCCAGCAGCCCCGGACAGGCGAACACCGGGGAGCTGTTTTTT.